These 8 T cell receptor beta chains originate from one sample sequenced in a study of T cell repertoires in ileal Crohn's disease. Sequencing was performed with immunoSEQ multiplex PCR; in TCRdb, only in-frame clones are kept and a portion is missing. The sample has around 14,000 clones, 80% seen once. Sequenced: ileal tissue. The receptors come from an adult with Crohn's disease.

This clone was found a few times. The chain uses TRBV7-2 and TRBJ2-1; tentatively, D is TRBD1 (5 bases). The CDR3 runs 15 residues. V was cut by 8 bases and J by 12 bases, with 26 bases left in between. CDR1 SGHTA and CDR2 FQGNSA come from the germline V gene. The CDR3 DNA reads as TGTGCCAGCTGGGGCCCCAGGACGCCCCTGGAAGGGCAGTTCTTC. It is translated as CASWGPRTPLEGQFF.

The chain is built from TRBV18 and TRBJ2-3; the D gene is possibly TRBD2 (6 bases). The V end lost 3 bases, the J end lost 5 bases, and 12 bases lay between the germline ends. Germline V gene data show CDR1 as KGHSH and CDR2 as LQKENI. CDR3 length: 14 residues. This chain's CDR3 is CASSPPGLLDTQYF. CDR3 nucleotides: TGTGCCAGCTCACCTCCGGGACTTCTAGATACGCAGTATTTT.

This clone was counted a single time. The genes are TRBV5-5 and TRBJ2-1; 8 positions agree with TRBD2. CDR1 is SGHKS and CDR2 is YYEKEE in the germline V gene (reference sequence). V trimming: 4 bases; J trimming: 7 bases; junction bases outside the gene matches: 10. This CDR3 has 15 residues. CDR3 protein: CASSLAGTPLNEQFF. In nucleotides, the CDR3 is TGTGCCAGCAGCCTAGCGGGTACCCCCTTAAATGAGCAGTTCTTC.

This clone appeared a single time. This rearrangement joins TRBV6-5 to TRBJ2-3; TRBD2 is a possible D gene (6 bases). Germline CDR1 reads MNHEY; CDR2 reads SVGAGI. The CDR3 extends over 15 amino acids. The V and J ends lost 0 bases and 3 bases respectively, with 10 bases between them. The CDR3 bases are TGTGCCAGCAGTTACTCGAGACTAGGTACAGATACGCAGTATTTT. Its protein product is CASSYSRLGTDTQYF.

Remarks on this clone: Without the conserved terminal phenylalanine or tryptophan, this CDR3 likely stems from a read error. The CDR3: CASSLIGSRNSPLHL. CDR3 bases: TGTGCCAGCAGTTTAATAGGGAGCAGGAATTCACCCCTCCACCTT. V and J are TRBV27 and TRBJ1-6; D unclear. CDR1 and CDR2 from the germline V gene are MNHEY and SMNVEV (reference sequence). CDR3 length: 15 residues. With 2 bases removed from V and 7 bases from J, the gap between germline ends came to 12 bases.

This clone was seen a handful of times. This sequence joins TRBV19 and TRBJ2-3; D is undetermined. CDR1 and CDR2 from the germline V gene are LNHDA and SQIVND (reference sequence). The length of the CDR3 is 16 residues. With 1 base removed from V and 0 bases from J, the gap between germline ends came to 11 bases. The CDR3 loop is CASSIGPYSSTDTQYF. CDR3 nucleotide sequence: TGTGCCAGTAGTATAGGTCCTTACTCTAGCACAGATACGCAGTATTTT.

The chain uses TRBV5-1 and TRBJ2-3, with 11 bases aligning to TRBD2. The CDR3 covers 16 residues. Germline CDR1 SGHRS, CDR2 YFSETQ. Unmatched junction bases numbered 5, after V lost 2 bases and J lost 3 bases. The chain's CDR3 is CASSFLAGGWTDTQYF. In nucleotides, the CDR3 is TGCGCCAGCAGCTTTCTAGCGGGGGGATGGACAGATACGCAGTATTTT.

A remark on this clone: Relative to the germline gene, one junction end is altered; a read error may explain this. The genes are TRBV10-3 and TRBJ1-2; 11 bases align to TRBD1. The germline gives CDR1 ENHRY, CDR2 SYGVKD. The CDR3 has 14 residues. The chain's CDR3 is CAIKGQGENYGYTF. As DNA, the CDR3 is TGTGCTATCAAGGGACAGGGGGAAAACTATGGCTACACCTTC.